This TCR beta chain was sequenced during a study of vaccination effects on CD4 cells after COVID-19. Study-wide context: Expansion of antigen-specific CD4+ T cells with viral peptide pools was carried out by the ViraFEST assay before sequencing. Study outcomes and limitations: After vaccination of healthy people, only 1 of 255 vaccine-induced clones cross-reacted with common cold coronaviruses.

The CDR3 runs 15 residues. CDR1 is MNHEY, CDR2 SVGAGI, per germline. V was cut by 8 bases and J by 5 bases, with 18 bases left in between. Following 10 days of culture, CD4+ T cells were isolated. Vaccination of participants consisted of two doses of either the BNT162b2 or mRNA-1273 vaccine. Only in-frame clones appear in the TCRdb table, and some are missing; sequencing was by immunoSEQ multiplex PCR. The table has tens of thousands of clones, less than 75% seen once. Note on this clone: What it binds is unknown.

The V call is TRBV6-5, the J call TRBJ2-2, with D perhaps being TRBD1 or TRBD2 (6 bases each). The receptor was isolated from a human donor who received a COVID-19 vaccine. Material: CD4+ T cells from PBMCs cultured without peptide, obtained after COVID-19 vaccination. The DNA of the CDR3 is TGTGCCAGCGCTGTTAGGGGGGAGGTTACCGGGGAGCTGTTTTTT. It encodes CASAVRGEVTGELFF.